The present entry profiles one T cell receptor beta chain with its context. In the study's own analysis: Amplification from reference gene primers served as the basis for estimated nucleated cell counts. Profiling relied on immunoSEQ multiplex PCR, and the TCRdb table lists in-frame clones only, not all of them. V, J and clone size are those of that table, while D and trimming were read from the DNA. Altogether approximately 300,000 clones are present, about 85% being singletons, with the ten largest covering 0.85% to 0.9%. Patients from Seattle were sampled longitudinally, starting during active infection. In germline, CDR1 is MDHEN, CDR2 SYDVKM. V gave up 6 bases and J gave up 8 bases; unmatched junction bases: 11. CDR3 length equals 14 residues. This sample stems from a study of blood T cell repertoires in COVID-19. Study details: The analysed material was cDNA or gDNA that came from T cells, B-cell-depleted T cells, or PBMCs.

V gene TRBV28 combines with J gene TRBJ1-2; TRBD1 matches 8 bases. The sequenced material came from peripheral blood. The TCR sequence derives from a human donor with COVID-19, enrolled during active disease. The donor label of this sample is uncertain. CDR3 region: CASRPPGQVYGYTF. In nucleotides, the CDR3 is TGTGCCAGCAGGCCTCCGGGACAGGTGTACGGCTACACCTTC.